The clone carrying this T cell receptor (beta chain) was seen just once. Germline V CDR1 and CDR2: KGHDR, SFDVKD. The V end was cut by 4 bases, the J end by 5 bases, with 16 bases between. The CDR3 runs to 15 residues. Clones were sequenced by immunoSEQ multiplex PCR, and TCRdb holds only the in-frame ones, with some missing. The profile shows approximately 120,000 clones, approximately 80% of them singletons. These data come from a study of blood T cell repertoires in COVID-19. The V gene is TRBV24-1, the J gene TRBJ2-5; tentative D call: TRBD1 (6 bases). This sequence originates from a man in his forties or fifties with active or convalescent COVID-19. Sequenced: peripheral blood. The CDR3 region is CATSEPTGSKETQYF. The CDR3 region has the DNA TGTGCCACCAGTGAGCCGACAGGAAGCAAGGAGACCCAGTACTTC.